This T cell receptor (beta chain) was recorded in a study of immune evolution from preneoplasia to lung adenocarcinoma. Study outcomes and limitations: Normal lung had highest clonality; later lesions appeared denser, more diverse. From normal lung to invasive adenocarcinoma, top clone frequencies appeared to decrease.

Patients had resection in Japan or China between about 2014 and 2018. The table came from immunoSEQ multiplex PCR; TCRdb's copy has only in-frame clones and leaves some out. The repertoire has 3,000 or so clones, roughly nine tenths of them found once; the top ten carry around 3.7%. Worth noting for this clone: Its antigen is unknown.

The CDR3 totals 13 residues. Germline lookup yields CDR1 LNHDA and CDR2 SQIVND (reference sequence). Trimming shortened V by 3 bases and J by 8 bases, and 10 bases separated the two germline ends. Sequenced input: FFPE adjacent normal lung tissue. The TCR was taken from a person between 65 and 79 years old with lung adenocarcinoma. V usage is TRBV19 and J usage is TRBJ2-2; tentative D call: TRBD1 (6 bases). The CDR3: CASSIGQPGELFF. CDR3 bases: TGTGCCAGTAGTATCGGACAGCCGGGGGAGCTGTTTTTT. The full variable domain, completed using reference TRBV19 and TRBJ2-2, is DGGITQSPKYLFRKEGQNVTLSCEQNLNHDAMYWYRQDPGQGLRLIYYSQIVNDFQKGDIAEGYSVSREKKESFPLTVTSAQKNPTAFYLCASSIGQPGELFFGEGSRLTVL.